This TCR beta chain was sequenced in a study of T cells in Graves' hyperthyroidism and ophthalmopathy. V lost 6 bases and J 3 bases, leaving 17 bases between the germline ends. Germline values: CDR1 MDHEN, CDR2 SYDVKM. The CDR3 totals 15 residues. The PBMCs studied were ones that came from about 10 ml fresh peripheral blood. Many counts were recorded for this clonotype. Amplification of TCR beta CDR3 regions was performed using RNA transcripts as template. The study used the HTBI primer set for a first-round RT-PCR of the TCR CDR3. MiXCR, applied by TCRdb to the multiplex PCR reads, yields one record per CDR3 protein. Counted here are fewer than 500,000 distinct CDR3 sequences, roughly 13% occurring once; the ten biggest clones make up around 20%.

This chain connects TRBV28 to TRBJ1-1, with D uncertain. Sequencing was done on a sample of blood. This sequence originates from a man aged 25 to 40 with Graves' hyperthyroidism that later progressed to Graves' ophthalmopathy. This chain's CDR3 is CASSLEAYLDTEAFF. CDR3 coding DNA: TGTGCCAGCAGCCTAGAGGCGTACTTGGACACTGAAGCTTTCTTT.